This T cell receptor (beta chain) was identified during a study of a mutant IDH1 vaccine in newly diagnosed glioma. Study-level background: Patients underwent eight vaccinations, which took place in weeks 1, 3, 5, 7, 11, 15, 19 and 23. Patients received vaccination from 4-6 weeks after radiotherapy alone, or with temozolomide cycles.

As concerns this clone: What it binds is not known.

Assay used: immunoSEQ multiplex PCR; TCRdb lists only in-frame clones, some missing. The sample lists 50,000 to 60,000 clones; about four fifths were seen once. Germline V lookup: CDR1 SGHAT, CDR2 FQNNGV. The CDR3 spans 12 residues. V gave up 6 bases and J gave up 7 bases; unmatched junction bases: 5. Time point in this sample: week 23, last vaccination. Mutant IDH1 20-mer peptide, at 300 ug, made up each vaccine dose, with topical imiquimod. New astrocytomas of WHO grade 3 or 4 that were IDH1-mutant and ATRX-lost were found in the donors. The rearrangement links TRBV11-2 to TRBJ2-7; 8 positions agree with TRBD1. Sequenced material: PBMCs, taken from a glioma patient whose treatment included an IDH1 peptide vaccine. The TCR was taken from a man aged 35 to 55 with glioma. This chain's CDR3 is CASRQTGEEQYF. The CDR3 DNA follows: TGTGCCAGCAGACAGACAGGGGAAGAGCAGTACTTC.